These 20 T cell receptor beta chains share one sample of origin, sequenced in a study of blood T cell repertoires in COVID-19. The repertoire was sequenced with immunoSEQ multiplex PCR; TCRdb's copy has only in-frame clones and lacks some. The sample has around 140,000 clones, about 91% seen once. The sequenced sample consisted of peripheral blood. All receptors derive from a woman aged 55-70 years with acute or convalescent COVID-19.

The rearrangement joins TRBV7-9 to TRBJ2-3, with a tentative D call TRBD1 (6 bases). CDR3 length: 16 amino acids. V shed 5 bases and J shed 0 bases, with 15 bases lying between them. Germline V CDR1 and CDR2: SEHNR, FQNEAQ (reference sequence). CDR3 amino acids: CASSRKFQGSTDTQYF. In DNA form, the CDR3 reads TGTGCCAGCAGCCGGAAATTCCAGGGGAGCACAGATACGCAGTATTTT.

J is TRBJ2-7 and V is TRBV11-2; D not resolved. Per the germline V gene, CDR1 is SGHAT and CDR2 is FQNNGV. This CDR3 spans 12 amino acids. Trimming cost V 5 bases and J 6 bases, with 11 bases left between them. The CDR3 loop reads CASSLGYSEQYF. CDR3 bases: TGTGCCAGCAGCCTCGGTTATAGCGAGCAGTACTTC. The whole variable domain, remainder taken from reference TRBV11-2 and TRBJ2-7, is EAGVAQSPRYKIIEKRQSVAFWCNPISGHATLYWYQQILGQGPKLLIQFQNNGVVDDSQLPKDRFSAERLKGVDSTLKIQPAKLEDSAVYLCASSLGYSEQYFGPGTRLTVT.

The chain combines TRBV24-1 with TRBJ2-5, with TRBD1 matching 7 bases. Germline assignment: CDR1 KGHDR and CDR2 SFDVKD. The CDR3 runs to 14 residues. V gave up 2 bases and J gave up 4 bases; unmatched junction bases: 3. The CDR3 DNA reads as TGTGCCACCAGTGATTCGTACAGGGGAGAGACCCAGTACTTC. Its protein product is CATSDSYRGETQYF.

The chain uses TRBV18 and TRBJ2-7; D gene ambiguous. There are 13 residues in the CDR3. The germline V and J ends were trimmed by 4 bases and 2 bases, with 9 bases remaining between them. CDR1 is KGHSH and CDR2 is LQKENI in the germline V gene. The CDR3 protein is CASSRDLTYEQYF. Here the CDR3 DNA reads TGTGCCAGCTCACGTGACTTAACCTACGAGCAGTACTTC.

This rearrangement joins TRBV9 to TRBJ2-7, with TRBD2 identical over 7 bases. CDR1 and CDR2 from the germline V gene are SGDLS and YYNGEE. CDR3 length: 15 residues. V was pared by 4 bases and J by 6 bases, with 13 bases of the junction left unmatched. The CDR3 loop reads CASSSGGTTRFEQYF. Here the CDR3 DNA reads TGTGCCAGCAGCTCGGGCGGGACTACTAGATTCGAGCAGTACTTC.

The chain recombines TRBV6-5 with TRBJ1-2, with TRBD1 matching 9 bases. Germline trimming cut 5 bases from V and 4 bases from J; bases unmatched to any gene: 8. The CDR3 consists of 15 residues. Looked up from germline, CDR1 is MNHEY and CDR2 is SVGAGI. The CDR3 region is CASSNVGTGIYGYTF. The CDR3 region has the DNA TGTGCCAGCAGTAACGTCGGGACAGGGATCTATGGCTACACCTTC.

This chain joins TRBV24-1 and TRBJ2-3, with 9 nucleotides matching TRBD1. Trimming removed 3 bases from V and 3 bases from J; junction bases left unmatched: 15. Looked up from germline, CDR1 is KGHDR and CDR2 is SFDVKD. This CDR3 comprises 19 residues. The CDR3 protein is CATSDTITGTGISTDTQYF. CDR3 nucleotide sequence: TGTGCCACCAGTGATACCATAACCGGGACAGGGATTTCAACAGATACGCAGTATTTT.

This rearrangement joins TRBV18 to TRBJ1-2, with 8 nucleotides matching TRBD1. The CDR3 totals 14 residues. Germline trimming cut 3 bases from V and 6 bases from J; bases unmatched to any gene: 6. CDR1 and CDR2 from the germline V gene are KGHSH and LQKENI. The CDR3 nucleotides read TGTGCCAGCTCACCGCAACCAGGGGGCGATGGCTACACCTTC. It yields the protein CASSPQPGGDGYTF.

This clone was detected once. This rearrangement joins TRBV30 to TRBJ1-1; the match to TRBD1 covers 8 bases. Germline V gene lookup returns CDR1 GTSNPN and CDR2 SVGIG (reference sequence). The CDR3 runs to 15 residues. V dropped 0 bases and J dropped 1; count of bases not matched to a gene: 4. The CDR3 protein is CAWSVLTGANTEAFF. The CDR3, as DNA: TGTGCCTGGAGTGTCCTGACAGGGGCGAACACTGAAGCTTTCTTT. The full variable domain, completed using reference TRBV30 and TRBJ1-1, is SQTIHQWPATLVQPVGSPLSLECTVEGTSNPNLYWYRQAAGRGLQLLFYSVGIGQISSEVPQNLSASRPQDRQFILSSKKLLLSDSGFYLCAWSVLTGANTEAFFGQGTRLTVV.

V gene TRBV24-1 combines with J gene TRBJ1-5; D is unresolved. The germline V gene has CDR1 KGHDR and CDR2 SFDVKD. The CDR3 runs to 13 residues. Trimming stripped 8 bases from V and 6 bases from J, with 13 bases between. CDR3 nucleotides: TGTGCCACCACCGACCGCGAGGGTCAGCCCCAGCATTTT. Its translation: CATTDREGQPQHF.

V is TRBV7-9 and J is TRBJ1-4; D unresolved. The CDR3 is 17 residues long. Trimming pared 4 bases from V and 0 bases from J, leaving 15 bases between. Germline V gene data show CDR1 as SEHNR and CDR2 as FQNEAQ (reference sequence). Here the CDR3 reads CASSSNGRVATNEKLFF. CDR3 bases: TGTGCCAGCAGCTCCAACGGTCGGGTTGCAACTAATGAAAAACTGTTTTTT.

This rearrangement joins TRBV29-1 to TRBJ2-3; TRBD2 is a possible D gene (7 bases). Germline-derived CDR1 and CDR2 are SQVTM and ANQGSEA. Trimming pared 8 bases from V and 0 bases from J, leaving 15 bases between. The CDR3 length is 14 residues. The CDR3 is CSLRGGASTDTQYF. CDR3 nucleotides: TGCAGCCTCCGAGGGGGGGCTAGCACAGATACGCAGTATTTT.

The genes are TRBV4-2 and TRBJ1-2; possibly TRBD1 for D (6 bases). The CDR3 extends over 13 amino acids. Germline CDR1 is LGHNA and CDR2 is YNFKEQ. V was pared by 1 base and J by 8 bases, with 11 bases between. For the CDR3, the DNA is TGTGCCAGCAGCCAAGCAGGGGAGTCAGGCTACACCTTC. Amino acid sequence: CASSQAGESGYTF.

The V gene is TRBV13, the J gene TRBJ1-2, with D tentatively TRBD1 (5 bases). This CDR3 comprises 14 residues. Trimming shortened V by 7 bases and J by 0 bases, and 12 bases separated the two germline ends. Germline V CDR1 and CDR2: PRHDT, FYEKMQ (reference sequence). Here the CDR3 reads CASTAGTTNYGYTF. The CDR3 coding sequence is TGTGCCAGCACGGCCGGGACTACTAACTATGGCTACACCTTC.

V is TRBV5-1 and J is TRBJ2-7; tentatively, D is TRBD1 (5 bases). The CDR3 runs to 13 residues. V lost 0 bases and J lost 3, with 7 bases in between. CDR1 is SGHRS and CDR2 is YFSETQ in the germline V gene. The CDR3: CASSLEGFYEQYF. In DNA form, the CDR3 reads TGCGCCAGCAGCTTGGAGGGGTTCTACGAGCAGTACTTC. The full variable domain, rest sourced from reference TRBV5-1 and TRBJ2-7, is KAGVTQTPRYLIKTRGQQVTLSCSPISGHRSVSWYQQTPGQGLQFLFEYFSETQRNKGNFPGRFSGRQFSNSRSEMNVSTLELGDSALYLCASSLEGFYEQYFGPGTRLTVT.

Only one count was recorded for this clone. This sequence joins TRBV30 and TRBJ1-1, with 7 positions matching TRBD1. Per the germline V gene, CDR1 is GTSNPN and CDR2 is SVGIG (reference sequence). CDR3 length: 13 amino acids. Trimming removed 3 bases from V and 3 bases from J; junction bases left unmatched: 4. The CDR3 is CAWRTQGDTEAFF. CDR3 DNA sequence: TGTGCCTGGAGAACCCAGGGGGACACTGAAGCTTTCTTT.

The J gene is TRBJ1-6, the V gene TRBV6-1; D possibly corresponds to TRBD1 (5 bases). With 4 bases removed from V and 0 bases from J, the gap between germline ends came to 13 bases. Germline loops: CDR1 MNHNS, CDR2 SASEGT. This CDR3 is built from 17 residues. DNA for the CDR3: TGTGCCAGCAGTGCGGAGGGACGAAGCTCCTATAATTCACCCCTCCACTTT. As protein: CASSAEGRSSYNSPLHF.

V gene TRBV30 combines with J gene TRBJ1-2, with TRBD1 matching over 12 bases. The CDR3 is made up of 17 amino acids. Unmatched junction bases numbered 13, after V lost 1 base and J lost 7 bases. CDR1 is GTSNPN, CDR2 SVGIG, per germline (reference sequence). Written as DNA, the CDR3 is TGTGCCTGGAGTGAACCCTCCCTGGGACAGGGGGCGGGTGGCTACACCTTC. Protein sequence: CAWSEPSLGQGAGGYTF.

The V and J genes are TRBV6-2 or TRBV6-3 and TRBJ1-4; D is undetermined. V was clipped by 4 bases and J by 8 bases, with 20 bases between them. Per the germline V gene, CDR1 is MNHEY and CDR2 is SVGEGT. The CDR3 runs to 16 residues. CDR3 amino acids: CASSSPTETGGEKLFF. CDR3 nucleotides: TGTGCCAGCAGTTCTCCTACCGAGACCGGCGGGGAAAAACTGTTTTTT.

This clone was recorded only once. The CDR3 protein is CASSKAGGVSETQYF. The CDR3 nucleotides are TGTGCCAGCAGCAAAGCGGGGGGAGTCTCGGAGACCCAGTACTTC. V usage is TRBV7-8 and J usage is TRBJ2-5, with 9 nucleotides matching TRBD2. The CDR3 has 15 residues. V was clipped by 5 bases and J by 5 bases; unmatched bases: 9. Germline CDR1 SGHVS, CDR2 FQNEAQ.